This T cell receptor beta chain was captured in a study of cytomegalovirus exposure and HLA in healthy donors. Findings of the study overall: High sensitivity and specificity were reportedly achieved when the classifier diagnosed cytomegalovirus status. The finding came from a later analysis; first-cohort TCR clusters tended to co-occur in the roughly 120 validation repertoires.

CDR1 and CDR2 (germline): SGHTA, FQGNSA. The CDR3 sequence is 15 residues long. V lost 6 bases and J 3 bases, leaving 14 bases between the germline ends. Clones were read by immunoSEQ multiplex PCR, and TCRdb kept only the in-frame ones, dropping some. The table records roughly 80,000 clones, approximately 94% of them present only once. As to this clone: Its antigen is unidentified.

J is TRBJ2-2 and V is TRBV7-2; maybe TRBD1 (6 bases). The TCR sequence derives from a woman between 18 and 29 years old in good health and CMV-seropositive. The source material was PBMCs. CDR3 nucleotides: TGTGCCAGCAGGCCGACAGGAACTTACACCGGGGAGCTGTTTTTT. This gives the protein CASRPTGTYTGELFF. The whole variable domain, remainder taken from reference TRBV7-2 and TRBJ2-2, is GAGVSQSPSNKVTEKGKDVELRCDPISGHTALYWYRQSLGQGLEFLIYFQGNSAPDKSGLPSDRFSAERTGGSVSTLTIQRTQQEDSAVYLCASRPTGTYTGELFFGEGSRLTVL.